This T cell receptor beta chain was sequenced for a study of T-cell memory formation after mild COVID-19. The study, taken as a whole, reports: Clones that shrank (day 15 to 85) were balanced CD4/CD8, whereas later expanders leaned CD4+.

CDR1 and CDR2 (germline): SNHLY, FYNNEI. CDR3 length: 12 residues. TCRdb processed the 5' RACE reads anew with MiXCR; each CDR3 protein has one entry. The sample includes approximately 150,000 distinct CDR3 sequences, roughly 15% of them seen just once. Remarks on this clonotype: Its matching antigen is unknown. At one of its ends the junction is not consistent with the germline gene, which may arise from a read error.

Material: PBMCs or a T cell subset sorted from them (not recorded which). The sequence came from an adult woman who had mild COVID-19 (a few samples of this study predate the infection). Cell type and time point are not known. The rearrangement uses TRBV2 and TRBJ1-5; D ambiguous. The CDR3 region has the DNA TGTGCCAGCAGCGAAGCACCTCGGCCCCAGCATTTT. It encodes CASSEAPRPQHF.